This paragraph covers one T cell receptor (beta chain) sequence. No antigen is known for it. No base quality information exists; no much larger clone differs at one position. V gives up 7 bases and J gives up 4 bases, and the segment between their germline ends measures 10 bases. The germline V gene (reference sequence) yields MNHNY for CDR1 and SVGAGI for CDR2. Including the terminal cysteine and phenylalanine, the CDR3 comprises 12 residues. Only the CDR3 region is kept as DNA, spanning 36 bases read in frame from base 1. This sample was taken from a study of T cell responses to AZD1222 COVID-19 vaccine (dated by TCRdb to the early 2020s). For the wider study: TCR sequencing was performed for 230 to 250 trial participants, of whom roughly 200 were given two doses of AZD1222 and approximately 25 were given two doses of MenACWY control vaccine. Enrollment into the trials was organized by age into subgroups of 18-55, 56-69 and 70-plus years, and those subgroups contained approximately 160, 26 and 62 TCR-sequenced participants, respectively. The investigation overall reported the following: Participants were mostly white British, with more females than males. The authors suggested clonal diversity may have been underestimated. Conclusions about previously exposed vaccinees are limited because only a handful of AZD1222 recipients were SARS-CoV-2 seropositive at baseline. In the small 56-69-year group, the increase in depth fell short of significance, most likely because of low power. Reportedly, close to half of the unique spike-specific TCRs recognized epitopes lying outside the regions that are mutated in the B.1.351 and B.1.1.7 variants. Spike-specific TCR breadth and depth rose significantly after two AZD1222 doses compared with day 0 and with MenACWY recipients. The whole spike protein was spanned by vaccine-associated CD4 TCRs, and dominant responses were seen in regions 160-218 and 743-854. No day 14 peak-response samples were available, so repertoires were characterized only after the peak T cell response.

The CDR3 regions of human TCRbeta chains were subjected to immunosequencing. Per the original workflow: TCRs in the repertoires were compared against a reference library of SARS-CoV-2-specific TCRs that had been generated with the MIRA antigen-specificity platform. Breadth meant the fraction of unique TCRs that were SARS-CoV-2-associated, whereas depth meant the fraction of total T cells that were SARS-CoV-2-associated. Using the MIRA data, each spike-specific TCR was mapped to the spike region that the TCR reacts to and placed in a CD4 or CD8 class. Log10-transformed breadth and depth values were compared by one-way ANOVA with Sidak's multiple comparisons tests. The immuneACCESS repertoire file appears here via TCRdb, limited to in-frame rearrangements. These files lack a portion of the clones; in checked studies, under half of the deficit traces to unresolved V genes, and the cause of the others is not known. V and J calls and clone size are those listed in that table; D and trimming were worked out from the DNA. A total of 90,000 to 150,000 clones appear in this sample, about nine tenths of them only once. The ten biggest clones cover approximately 2.5% of the sample.

This specimen's time point label, interpreted: about 28 days (+/-7) after the second vaccine dose. AZD1222 recipients with second doses at about 4 weeks or about 12 weeks were pooled, because spike-specific TCR depth and breadth did not differ between schedules. Vaccinee samples were obtained from the UK trials COV001 and COV002, which included a single-blind randomized controlled phase 2/3 trial of AZD1222 (ChAdOx1 nCoV-19) in healthy adults. For TCRbeta chain sequencing, PBMC samples from trial participants were taken at day 0 and at day 28 after the second dose. The TCR comes from an adult who received the AZD1222 COVID-19 vaccine. This specimen was peripheral blood, taken 28 days after the second AZD1222 dose. The rearranged segments are TRBV6-6 and TRBJ1-1, with no confidently assigned D gene. This receptor has the CDR3 CASTLPGTEAFF. The nucleotide sequence reads TGTGCCAGCACTTTACCCGGCACTGAAGCTTTCTTT.